Following are 2 T cell receptor beta chains from one sample sequenced in a study of CD8+ T cells in alopecia areata. TCR sequencing used cDNA made by reverse transcription of extracted RNA. Assay used: immunoSEQ multiplex PCR; TCRdb lists only in-frame clones, some missing. The table includes approximately 210,000 clones, 60% detected once. Noted treatment: oral pan-JAK inhibitor, 5-10 mg twice daily. The sample here was CD4+ T cells sorted from blood, taken at week 24, from a patient treated with tofacitinib. The receptor source for this set is a human donor with alopecia areata.

The V call is TRBV29-1, the J call TRBJ1-1; D uncertain. The V gene lost 1 base and the J gene lost 1 base, with 10 bases spanning the gap. Per the germline V gene, CDR1 is SQVTM and CDR2 is ANQGSEA. The CDR3 runs 14 residues. The CDR3 region is CSVEAVVANTEAFF. The CDR3 DNA reads TGCAGCGTTGAAGCAGTGGTAGCGAACACTGAAGCTTTCTTT.

V and J are TRBV4-3 and TRBJ1-5; D is unclear. V lost 0 bases and J lost 4, with 10 bases in between. The length of the CDR3 is 15 residues. CDR1 LGHNA and CDR2 YSLEER come from the germline V gene. CDR3 in amino acids: CASSQDISSNQPQHF. CDR3 DNA sequence: TGCGCCAGCAGCCAAGATATTTCCTCGAATCAGCCCCAGCATTTT.